This entry features one TCR beta chain sequence. What antigen it recognizes has not been identified. No much larger clone exists at a distance of one base, and base qualities are not known. The CDR3 regions of human TCRbeta chains were analyzed by immunosequencing. On the authors' methods: TCRs in the repertoires were compared against a reference library of SARS-CoV-2-specific TCRs that had been generated with the MIRA antigen-specificity platform. Breadth meant the fraction of unique TCRs that were SARS-CoV-2-associated, whereas depth meant the fraction of total T cells that were SARS-CoV-2-associated. Using the MIRA data, every spike-specific TCR was mapped to the spike region that the TCR reacted to and assigned to either a CD4 or a CD8 class. Log10-transformed breadth and depth values were compared by one-way ANOVA with Sidak's multiple comparisons tests. The table was pulled from immuneACCESS by TCRdb, which kept in-frame rearrangements only. Such tables lose some clones; where checked, under half of the loss comes from unresolved V genes, and the rest has no known cause. V, J and clone size were drawn from that table, and D and trimming were deduced from the DNA. The sample table records under 130,000 clones; roughly 82% of these occur just once. The top ten clonotypes cover 5% of the sample.

The entry originates in a study of T cell responses to AZD1222 COVID-19 vaccine (dated by TCRdb to about 2021). Background for the entire study: AZD1222 recipients whose second dose came at about 4 weeks and those whose second dose came at about 12 weeks were combined into one group, since spike-specific TCR depth and breadth did not differ between the two schedules. Trial participants were enrolled by age into 18-55, 56-69 and 70-plus year subgroups, with roughly 150, 30 and 60 TCR-sequenced participants respectively. A total of 240 or so trial participants underwent TCR sequencing, of whom 200 to 220 had received two doses of AZD1222 and approximately 25 had received two doses of the MenACWY control vaccine.

Results and caveats for the whole study, not just this receptor: Epitopes outside the regions mutated in the B.1.351 and B.1.1.7 variants were reportedly recognized by nearly half of the unique spike-specific TCRs. No day 14 peak-response samples were available, so repertoires were characterized only after the peak T cell response. In the small 56-69-year group, the increase in depth fell short of significance, most likely because of low power. Participants were mostly white British and included more females than males, and it was suggested by the authors that clonal diversity may have been underestimated. Conclusions about previously exposed vaccinees are limited, since just a handful of AZD1222 recipients were seropositive for SARS-CoV-2 at baseline. The vaccine-associated CD4 TCRs covered the entire spike protein, and the dominant responses fell in regions 160-218 and 743-854. After two AZD1222 doses, both the breadth and the depth of spike-specific TCRs were significantly higher than at day 0 and than in MenACWY recipients.

The meaning of the sample's time point label: baseline before first vaccination. Vaccinee samples came from UK trials COV001 and COV002, including a single-blind randomized controlled phase 2/3 trial of AZD1222 (ChAdOx1 nCoV-19) in healthy adults. Trial participant PBMC samples were collected at day 0 and day 28 after the second dose for TCRbeta chain sequencing. The sequenced sample was peripheral blood, obtained on day 0 of AZD1222 vaccination. The clonotype was recovered from an adult in good health.

In nucleotide form, the sequence is TGTGCCAGCAGCCAAGCTGCTGCGGGGTGGAGTGGCGAGCAGTACTTC. This sequence encodes CASSQAAAGWSGEQYF. The chain couples TRBV3-1 (or the pseudogene TRBV3-2) to TRBJ2-7; a weak D assignment points to TRBD2 (6 bases agree). Including the terminal cysteine and phenylalanine, the CDR3 comprises 16 residues. Only the CDR3 portion is preserved as DNA: 48 bases, with reading frame beginning at the first base. For CDR1 and CDR2, the germline V gene (reference sequence) lists LGHDT and YNNKEL. Cut back by 1 base and 6 bases, the V and J ends lie 19 bases apart.